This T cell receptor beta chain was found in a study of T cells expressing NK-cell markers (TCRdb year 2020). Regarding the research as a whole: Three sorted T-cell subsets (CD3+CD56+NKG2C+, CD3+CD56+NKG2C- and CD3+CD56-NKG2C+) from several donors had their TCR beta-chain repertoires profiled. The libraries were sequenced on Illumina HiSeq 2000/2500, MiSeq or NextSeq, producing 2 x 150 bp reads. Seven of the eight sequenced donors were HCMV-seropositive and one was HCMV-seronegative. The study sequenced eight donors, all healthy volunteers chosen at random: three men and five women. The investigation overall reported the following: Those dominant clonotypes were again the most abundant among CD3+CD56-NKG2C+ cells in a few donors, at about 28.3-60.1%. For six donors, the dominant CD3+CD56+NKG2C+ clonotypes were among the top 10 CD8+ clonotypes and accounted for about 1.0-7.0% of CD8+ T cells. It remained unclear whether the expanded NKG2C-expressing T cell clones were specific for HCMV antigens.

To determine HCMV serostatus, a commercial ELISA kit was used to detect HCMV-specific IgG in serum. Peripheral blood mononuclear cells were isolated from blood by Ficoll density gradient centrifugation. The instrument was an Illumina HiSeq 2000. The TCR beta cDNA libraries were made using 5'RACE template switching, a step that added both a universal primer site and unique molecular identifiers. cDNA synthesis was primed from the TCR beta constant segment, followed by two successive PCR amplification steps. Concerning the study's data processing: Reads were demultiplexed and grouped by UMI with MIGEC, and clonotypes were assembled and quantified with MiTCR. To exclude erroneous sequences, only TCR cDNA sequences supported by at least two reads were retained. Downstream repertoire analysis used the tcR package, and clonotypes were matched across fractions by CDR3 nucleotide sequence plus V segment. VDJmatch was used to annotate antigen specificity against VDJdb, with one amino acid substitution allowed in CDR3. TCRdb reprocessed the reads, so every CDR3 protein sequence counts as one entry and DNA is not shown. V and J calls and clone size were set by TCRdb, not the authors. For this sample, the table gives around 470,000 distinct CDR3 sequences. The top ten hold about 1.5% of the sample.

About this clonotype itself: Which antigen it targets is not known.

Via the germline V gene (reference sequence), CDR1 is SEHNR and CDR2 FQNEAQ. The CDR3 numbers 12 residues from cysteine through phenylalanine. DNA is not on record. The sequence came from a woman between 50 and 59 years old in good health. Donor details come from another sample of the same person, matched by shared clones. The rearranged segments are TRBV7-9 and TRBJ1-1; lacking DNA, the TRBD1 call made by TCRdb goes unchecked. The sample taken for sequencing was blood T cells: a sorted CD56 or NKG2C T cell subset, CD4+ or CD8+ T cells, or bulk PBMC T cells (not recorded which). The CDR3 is CASSSARDEAFF.